The 2 T cell receptor beta chains below were found in one sample sequenced in a study of OX40 agonist ivuxolimab in advanced cancers. Libraries were prepared through the immunoSEQ multiplex PCR assay. TCRdb carries this immuneACCESS record with in-frame sequences only. Its versions omit some clonotypes, under half of them owing to an unresolved V gene in the studies checked, with the rest unexplained. A total of 65,000 to 85,000 clones appear in this sample, just under 85% of them only once. The top ten constitute 1.5% to 2% of the sample. The material was CD4+ or CD8+ T cells sorted from blood, obtained in a trial of the OX40 agonist ivuxolimab. The receptor source for this set is an adult with an advanced solid tumor such as melanoma, head and neck, liver or kidney cancer.

J is TRBJ2-5 and V is TRBV21-1; the table's D call TRBD2 went unverified against the DNA. TRBV21-1 is tagged as a pseudogene. The CDR3 is 20 residues long. The CDR3 loop is CASSNPGEAIAGETVETQYF. In nucleotides, the CDR3 is TGTGCCAGCAGCAACCCCGGGGAGGCGATTGCGGGAGAGACAGTCGAGACCCAGTACTTC.

The chain has TRBV6-5 and TRBJ2-1; TRBD2 might be the D (5 bases). Per germline, CDR1 MNHEY and CDR2 SVGAGI. The V end was cut by 7 bases, the J end by 0 bases, with 10 bases between. This CDR3 contains 14 residues. The CDR3 spells CASKERFSYNEQFF. The CDR3 nucleotides are TGTGCCAGCAAGGAGCGGTTCTCCTACAATGAGCAGTTCTTC.